A selection of T cell receptor beta chains follows, all from one sample in a study of CD4+ T cells in melanoma. Data came from immunoSEQ multiplex PCR; TCRdb stores just in-frame clones and leaves some out. The sample shows some 110,000 clones, about 90% of them seen only once. The source material was peripheral blood. The receptors derive from a human donor with melanoma. The CDR3 runs from the conserved cysteine through the conserved F or W. The D gene is left open where the match is weak. Clone size appears in some rows only: once, few, many, or a class for an expanded clone.

J,V,D,size,CDR3,DNA
TRBJ1-2,TRBV2,NA,few,CALRNGGGYGYTF,TGTGCCCTAAGGAACGGGGGCGGCTATGGCTACACCTTC
TRBJ2-7,TRBV18,NA,NA,CASSPIHGSSYEQYF,TGTGCCAGCTCACCAATTCATGGCAGCTCCTACGAGCAGTACTTC
TRBJ2-1,TRBV5-1,NA,NA,CASSLSASNEQFF,TGCGCCAGCAGCTTGTCAGCCTCCAATGAGCAGTTCTTC
TRBJ2-1,TRBV6-5,NA,NA,CASSYSSVPSYNEQFF,TGTGCCAGCAGTTACTCGAGTGTTCCCTCCTACAATGAGCAGTTCTTC
TRBJ1-2,TRBV18,NA,few,CASSGTGNYGYTF,TGTGCCAGCTCAGGTACGGGAAACTATGGCTACACCTTC
TRBJ1-1,TRBV7-3,TRBD1,NA,CASSPTGAEAFF,TGTGCCAGCAGCCCGACAGGGGCCGAAGCTTTCTTT
TRBJ2-3,TRBV28,NA,NA,CASSLSVTDTQYF,TGTGCCAGCAGTTTGTCAGTGACAGATACGCAGTATTTT
TRBJ2-3,TRBV5-8,NA,NA,CASSSGQAADTQYF,TGTGCCAGCAGTTCAGGCCAGGCGGCAGATACGCAGTATTTT
TRBJ2-1,TRBV27,TRBD2,NA,CASSPGTTLGVEQFF,TGTGCCAGCAGTCCGGGGACTACCCTTGGGGTTGAGCAGTTCTTC
TRBJ1-2,TRBV5-5,NA,NA,CASSPAGNYGYTF,TGTGCCAGCAGCCCCGCAGGCAACTATGGCTACACCTTC
TRBJ2-1,TRBV6-6,NA,NA,CASKPGFQNNEQFF,TGTGCCAGCAAACCGGGATTTCAGAACAATGAGCAGTTCTTC
TRBJ2-1,TRBV29-1,TRBD2,NA,CSARLAGEHNEQFF,TGCAGCGCAAGACTAGCGGGAGAACACAATGAGCAGTTCTTC
TRBJ2-3,TRBV30,TRBD2,once,CAPSAAGESLSTDTQYF,TGTGCCCCCTCGGCAGCGGGAGAGAGTCTTAGCACAGATACGCAGTATTTT
TRBJ2-3,TRBV6-6,TRBD2,NA,CASSLLAMSTDTQYF,TGTGCCAGCAGTTTACTAGCGATGAGCACAGATACGCAGTATTTT
TRBJ2-3,TRBV6-5,NA,NA,CASQPGLADTQYF,TGTGCCAGCCAACCCGGACTTGCAGATACGCAGTATTTT
TRBJ1-2,TRBV30,NA,NA,CAWSVRLGYTF,TGTGCCTGGAGTGTACGACTTGGCTACACCTTC
TRBJ1-6,TRBV2,TRBD1,NA,CASNTKRDSYNSPLHF,TGTGCCAGCAACACAAAGCGGGACAGCTATAATTCACCCCTCCACTTT
TRBJ2-2,TRBV7-2,TRBD1,NA,CASSLFSIGGGTGELFF,TGTGCCAGCAGCTTATTTTCGATAGGGGGCGGCACCGGGGAGCTGTTTTTT
TRBJ1-3,TRBV15,NA,NA,CATSRDRTGNTIYF,TGTGCCACCAGCAGAGATAGGACAGGAAACACCATATATTTT
TRBJ2-7,TRBV5-1,NA,once,CASSPRAGNASYEQYF,TGCGCCAGCAGCCCCCGGGCAGGTAACGCCTCCTACGAGCAGTACTTC
TRBJ1-2,TRBV19,TRBD1,NA,CASRTPGQNYGYTF,TGTGCCAGTAGAACCCCGGGACAGAACTATGGCTACACCTTC
TRBJ2-1,TRBV4-3,NA,NA,CASSERLEWVPNEQFF,TGCGCCAGCAGCGAGAGACTAGAGTGGGTTCCCAATGAGCAGTTCTTC
TRBJ2-7,TRBV4-1,TRBD1,NA,CASSQPGQGNRGEQYF,TGCGCCAGCAGCCAACCTGGACAGGGTAACAGAGGGGAGCAGTACTTC
TRBJ2-3,TRBV2,NA,few,CASIPPEDTYTQYF,TGTGCCAGCATTCCCCCCGAGGACACCTATACGCAGTATTTT
TRBJ1-4,TRBV21-1,NA,NA,CASSKVGETNEKLFF,TGTGCCAGCAGCAAAGTTGGGGAGACTAATGAAAAACTGTTTTTT
TRBJ2-5,TRBV27,NA,once,CASSPGLQKETQYF,TGTGCCAGCAGCCCAGGGTTGCAGAAAGAGACCCAGTACTTC
TRBJ1-2,TRBV28,NA,NA,CASKNRVFYTF,TGTGCCAGCAAAAACAGGGTCTTCTACACCTTC
TRBJ2-7,TRBV5-1,NA,NA,CASSLTGNVYEQYF,TGCGCCAGCAGCTTGACAGGGAATGTGTACGAGCAGTACTTC
TRBJ2-2,TRBV21-1,NA,NA,CAPGRIGYPNTGELFF,TGTGCCCCCGGTAGGATCGGTTACCCTAACACCGGGGAGCTGTTTTTT
TRBJ2-1,TRBV15,TRBD1,once,CATSRDRGGSFREQFF,TGTGCCACCAGCAGGGACAGGGGGGGTTCATTTCGTGAGCAGTTCTTC
TRBJ1-1,TRBV9,NA,NA,CASSVGGRNTEAFF,TGTGCCAGCAGCGTAGGGGGTAGGAACACTGAAGCTTTCTTT
TRBJ2-7,TRBV20-1,NA,once,CSAPTGDEQYF,TGCAGTGCTCCGACCGGTGACGAGCAGTACTTC
TRBJ2-7,TRBV4-2,TRBD2,NA,CASSQPGLAYEQYF,TGTGCCAGCAGCCAACCGGGACTAGCCTACGAGCAGTACTTC
TRBJ2-6,TRBV27,NA,NA,CASSLGEGLPGANVLTF,TGTGCCAGCAGTTTAGGTGAGGGGTTGCCTGGGGCCAACGTCCTGACTTTC
TRBJ2-5,TRBV4-3,TRBD1,NA,CASSTGQGDQETQYF,TGCGCCAGCAGCACGGGACAGGGGGACCAAGAGACCCAGTACTTC
TRBJ2-7,TRBV7-2,NA,NA,CASSLKSGGSYEQYF,TGTGCCAGCAGCTTAAAATCAGGAGGCTCCTACGAGCAGTACTTC
TRBJ2-2,TRBV13,TRBD2,NA,CASSLPAGGSGELFF,TGTGCCAGCAGCTTACCAGCGGGAGGGTCCGGGGAGCTGTTTTTT
TRBJ2-7,TRBV27,NA,NA,CASSQGTSITYEQYF,TGTGCCAGCAGTCAAGGGACCTCAATTACCTACGAGCAGTACTTC
TRBJ2-5,TRBV7-9,NA,NA,CASIPPGKETQYF,TGTGCCAGCATCCCACCTGGGAAAGAGACCCAGTACTTC
TRBJ2-1,TRBV5-6,TRBD2,NA,CASSLGLAAEYNEQFF,TGTGCCAGCAGCTTGGGACTAGCGGCAGAGTACAATGAGCAGTTCTTC
TRBJ1-2,TRBV6-1,NA,NA,CASSEDWRQLNYGYTF,TGTGCCAGCAGTGAAGACTGGCGGCAGCTTAACTATGGCTACACCTTC
TRBJ2-1,TRBV11-1,NA,NA,CASSLAWGANDEQFF,TGTGCCAGCAGCTTAGCGTGGGGAGCTAACGATGAGCAGTTCTTC
TRBJ1-2,TRBV2,NA,NA,CASSEARENGYTF,TGTGCCAGCAGTGAAGCGCGCGAAAATGGCTACACCTTC
TRBJ2-2,TRBV7-2,NA,NA,CASSLASRANTGELFF,TGTGCCAGCAGCTTAGCATCCCGGGCGAACACCGGGGAGCTGTTTTTT
TRBJ2-1,TRBV29-1,TRBD1,NA,CSNRQGKGEQFF,TGCAGCAACAGACAGGGGAAGGGTGAGCAGTTCTTC
TRBJ1-2,TRBV6-6,TRBD1,NA,CASRSDRDYGYTF,TGTGCCAGCAGGTCGGACAGGGACTATGGCTACACCTTC
TRBJ2-1,TRBV19,TRBD2,NA,CASSWGTSGNEQFF,TGTGCCAGTAGTTGGGGGACTAGCGGGAATGAGCAGTTCTTC
TRBJ2-5,TRBV7-3,TRBD1,NA,CASSGTGQETQYF,TGTGCCAGCAGCGGGACAGGCCAAGAGACCCAGTACTTC
TRBJ2-5,TRBV19,TRBD1,NA,CASSLYRDSDNQETQYF,TGTGCCAGTAGTTTATACCGGGACAGTGACAACCAAGAGACCCAGTACTTC
TRBJ1-4,TRBV4-2,NA,NA,CASSQGIITEEKLFF,TGTGCCAGCAGCCAAGGAATTATTACTGAGGAAAAACTGTTTTTT
TRBJ2-7,TRBV28,NA,NA,CASSLGTYEQYF,TGTGCCAGCAGTTTAGGGACCTACGAGCAGTACTTC
TRBJ1-1,TRBV5-1,NA,once,CASSLHTQDLQGEAFF,TGCGCCAGCAGCCTCCACACCCAAGACTTGCAGGGGGAAGCTTTCTTT
TRBJ1-1,TRBV7-9,NA,NA,CASSTWRGRVVTEAFF,TGTGCCAGCAGCACATGGAGAGGAAGGGTGGTCACTGAAGCTTTCTTT
TRBJ1-2,TRBV28,NA,NA,CASGGREYGYTF,TGTGCCAGCGGGGGCAGGGAATATGGCTACACCTTC
TRBJ2-2,TRBV4-2,NA,NA,CASSQDELAVNTGELFF,TGTGCCAGCAGCCAAGATGAATTAGCGGTGAACACCGGGGAGCTGTTTTTT
TRBJ2-1,TRBV6-5,NA,NA,CASTRAGLGRDEQFF,TGTGCCAGCACCCGAGCGGGCCTGGGGAGAGATGAGCAGTTCTTC
TRBJ2-3,TRBV6-5,TRBD2,NA,CASSYRREGVDTQYF,TGTGCCAGCAGTTACAGGCGGGAGGGGGTGGATACGCAGTATTTT